Listed here is a single T cell receptor beta chain. The entry originates in a study of control samples from healthy donors and cancer patients. Clones were read by immunoSEQ multiplex PCR, and TCRdb kept only the in-frame ones, dropping some. In the table there are 90,000 to 100,000 clones, about four fifths of which are singletons. Material: PBMCs. The receptor's source is a man between 65 and 85 years old with lung cancer.

The DNA for the CDR3 is TGTGCCAGCAGCCTCGACAGGGACACTGAAGCTTTCTTT. Its translation: CASSLDRDTEAFF. The chain uses TRBV12-3 or TRBV12-4 and TRBJ1-1, with 7 bases matching TRBD1. The CDR3 loop spans 13 amino acids. V was pared by 6 bases and J by 3 bases, with 4 bases of the junction left unmatched.